This TCR beta chain was profiled in a study of CD8+ T cells in alopecia areata. On the study more broadly: Tofacitinib exposure lasted 6 to 18 months, followed by 6 months off drug.

Treatment meaning: oral pan-JAK inhibitor, 5-10 mg twice daily. It was cDNA, reverse transcribed from extracted RNA, that served as the sequencing template. Method: immunoSEQ multiplex PCR; TCRdb's copy keeps in-frame clones and lacks some. The sample has about 210,000 clones, over 60% seen once. Germline CDR1 and CDR2: SNHLY and FYNNEI. The ends lost 5 bases at V and 0 bases at J; junction bases unmatched: 1. CDR3 length: 15 amino acids. The rearrangement links TRBV2 to TRBJ2-2, with 9 bases matching TRBD2. This receptor was identified in a human donor with alopecia areata. Sequencing used CD4+ T cells sorted from blood, obtained around week 46, from a patient treated with tofacitinib. CDR3 in DNA: TGTGCCAGCAGTTTAGCGGGAGCGAACACCGGGGAGCTGTTTTTT. It codes for CASSLAGANTGELFF.